These T cell receptor beta chains were read from a single sample in a study of blood T cell repertoires in COVID-19. Repertoires were generated with immunoSEQ multiplex PCR, while TCRdb's copy carries only in-frame clones and drops some. Here the sample spans about 64,000 clones, roughly four fifths being singletons. The sequenced sample was peripheral blood. These receptors came from a human donor in a cohort sampled during active COVID-19. Each CDR3 is given with its conserved first and last residue. Each record gives: clone size, V gene, CDR3 length, D gene, J gene, CDR3 DNA, CDR3 protein. A D gene is named only where the DNA matches it firmly. Size is omitted from some rows. Given values are once, few, many or a class for expanded clones.

.	TRBV7-2	16	.	TRBJ1-6	TGTGCCAGCAGCACAAAAAGGTCGGGGTATAATTCACCCCTCCACTTT	CASSTKRSGYNSPLHF
.	TRBV7-2	13	.	TRBJ2-1	TGTGCCAGCAGTGCTGGGGCGCGGAGTATGAAGTTCTTC	CASSAGARSMKFF
.	TRBV6-5	13	.	TRBJ2-1	TGTGCCAGCAGAAGAACCCCTTCCCCCTCGGAGTTCTTC	CASRRTPSPSEFF
.	TRBV10-3	13	TRBD1	TRBJ1-1	TGTGCCACTGGTTGGGACAGATACACTGAAGCTTTCTTT	CATGWDRYTEAFF
few	TRBV7-6	15	TRBD1	TRBJ2-7	TGTGCCAGCAGCTTGGACAGGGGGCTTACATCCGAGCAGTACTTC	CASSLDRGLTSEQYF
.	TRBV4-2	14	.	TRBJ1-1	TGTGCCAGCAGCCGCGAAACAGGGTCCACTGAAGCTTTCTTT	CASSRETGSTEAFF
.	TRBV3-1/TRBV3-2	17	TRBD1	TRBJ2-2	TGTGCCAGCAGCCACCGCGGGGACAGGGGAATGACCGGGGAGCTGTTTTTT	CASSHRGDRGMTGELFF
few	TRBV12-3/TRBV12-4	13	TRBD1	TRBJ1-1	TGTGCCAGCAGTACAGGGGGGAACACTGAAGCTTTCTTT	CASSTGGNTEAFF
.	TRBV6-2/TRBV6-3	13	TRBD1	TRBJ1-1	TGTGCCAGCAGTGCGGACAGGGTCACTGAAGCTTTCTTT	CASSADRVTEAFF
.	TRBV5-8	13	.	TRBJ2-5	TGTGCCAGCAGCCGGCGGGGCAGAGAGACCCAGTACTTC	CASSRRGRETQYF
.	TRBV29-1	13	.	TRBJ2-1	TGCAGCGGAACGACAGGCTCCTACAATGAGCAGTTCTTC	CSGTTGSYNEQFF
.	TRBV2	13	TRBD2	TRBJ2-3	TGTGCCAAGCGGGGGGCTAGCACAGATACGCAGTATTTT	CAKRGASTDTQYF
.	TRBV6-4	12	.	TRBJ2-3	TGTGCCAGCAGTGACTCGAAGCGTACGCAGTATTTT	CASSDSKRTQYF
few	TRBV2	14	.	TRBJ2-3	TGTGCCAGCAGGATGACAGAGCTCACAGATACGCAGTATTTT	CASRMTELTDTQYF
.	TRBV3-1/TRBV3-2	17	.	TRBJ2-2	TGTGCCAGCAGCCTCACCTGGCAGTCCTTGAACACCGGGGAGCTGTTTTTT	CASSLTWQSLNTGELFF
.	TRBV6-5	14	TRBD1	TRBJ1-6	TGTGCCAGCGACGACAGGGGGCTTTATTCACCCCTCCACTTT	CASDDRGLYSPLHF
.	TRBV6-5	12	TRBD2	TRBJ2-7	TGTGCCAGCAGGACGACTAGCGGGGGGGAGTACTTC	CASRTTSGGEYF
.	TRBV7-8	13	.	TRBJ1-4	TGTGCCAGCAGCTCCCTGGAGGGCGAAAAACTGTTTTTT	CASSSLEGEKLFF
.	TRBV6-6	14	TRBD1	TRBJ1-2	TGTGCCAGCAGCTCCGGGACAGGGCTCCATGGCTACACCTTC	CASSSGTGLHGYTF
.	TRBV9	14	TRBD1	TRBJ1-1	TGTGCCAGCAGCGCGGGACAGATGAACACTGAAGCTTTCTTT	CASSAGQMNTEAFF
.	TRBV2	15	TRBD2	TRBJ2-5	TGTGCCAGCAGGCGGACTAGCGGGGGGGCAGAGACCCAGTACTTC	CASRRTSGGAETQYF
.	TRBV28	14	.	TRBJ1-2	TGTGCCAGCACCGAAGGGGGAACCAACTATGGCTACACCTTC	CASTEGGTNYGYTF
.	TRBV7-2	15	TRBD2	TRBJ2-3	TGTGCCAGCAGCACGTTAGCGGGAAGCACAGATACGCAGTATTTT	CASSTLAGSTDTQYF
.	TRBV2	13	.	TRBJ2-7	TGTGCCAGCAGTGAAGCCCCTAGGGGCGAGCAGTACTTC	CASSEAPRGEQYF
.	TRBV7-8	13	.	TRBJ2-3	TGTGCCAGCAGCCGCTTTCTACGACTTACGCAGTATTTT	CASSRFLRLTQYF
.	TRBV7-6	21	TRBD2	TRBJ2-1	TGTGCCAGCAGCTTAAGGCCCGGGACTAGCGGGGGGGCTGGGCGGATAAATGAGCAGTTCTTC	CASSLRPGTSGGAGRINEQFF
.	TRBV7-3	16	.	TRBJ2-1	TGTGCCAGCAGCTTACAGGGAACGAGCTCCTACAATGAGCAGTTCTTC	CASSLQGTSSYNEQFF
.	TRBV6-2/TRBV6-3	14	.	TRBJ1-3	TGTGCCAGCAGTTGGCAGGGGCCGTGGAACACCATATATTTT	CASSWQGPWNTIYF
.	TRBV5-1	18	.	TRBJ1-6	TGCGCCAGCAGCCCGAACTGGCAGGGCCCATCTGAGAATTCACCCCTCCACTTT	CASSPNWQGPSENSPLHF
.	TRBV4-1	12	.	TRBJ2-1	TGCGCCAGCAGCCACGACTATTATGAGCAGTTCTTC	CASSHDYYEQFF
.	TRBV7-2	15	.	TRBJ1-6	TGTGCCAGCAGCTTAGAGGTGGGGAGGAATTCACCCCTCCACTTT	CASSLEVGRNSPLHF